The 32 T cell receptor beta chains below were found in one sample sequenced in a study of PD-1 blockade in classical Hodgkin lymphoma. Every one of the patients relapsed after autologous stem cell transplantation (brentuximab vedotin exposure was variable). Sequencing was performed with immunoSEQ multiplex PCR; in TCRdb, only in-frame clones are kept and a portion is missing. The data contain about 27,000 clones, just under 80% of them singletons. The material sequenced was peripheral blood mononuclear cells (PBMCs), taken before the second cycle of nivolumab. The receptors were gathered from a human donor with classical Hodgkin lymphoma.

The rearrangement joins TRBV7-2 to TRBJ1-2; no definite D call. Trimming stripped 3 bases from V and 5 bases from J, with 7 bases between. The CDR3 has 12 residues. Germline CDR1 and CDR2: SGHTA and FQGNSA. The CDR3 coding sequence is TGTGCCAGCAGCTTCGACGCGTATGGCTACACCTTC. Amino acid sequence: CASSFDAYGYTF. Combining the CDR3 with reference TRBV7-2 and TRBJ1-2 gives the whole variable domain GAGVSQSPSNKVTEKGKDVELRCDPISGHTALYWYRQSLGQGLEFLIYFQGNSAPDKSGLPSDRFSAERTGGSVSTLTIQRTQQEDSAVYLCASSFDAYGYTFGSGTRLTVV.

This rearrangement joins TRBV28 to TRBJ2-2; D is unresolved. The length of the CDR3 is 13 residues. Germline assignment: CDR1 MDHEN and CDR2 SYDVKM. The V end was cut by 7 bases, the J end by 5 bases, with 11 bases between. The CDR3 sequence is CASTSPVTGELFF. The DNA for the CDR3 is TGTGCCAGCACCTCACCCGTAACCGGGGAGCTGTTTTTT. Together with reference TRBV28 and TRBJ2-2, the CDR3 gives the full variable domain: DVKVTQSSRYLVKRTGEKVFLECVQDMDHENMFWYRQDPGLGLRLIYFSYDVKMKEKGDIPEGYSVSREKKERFSLILESASTNQTSMYLCASTSPVTGELFFGEGSRLTVL.

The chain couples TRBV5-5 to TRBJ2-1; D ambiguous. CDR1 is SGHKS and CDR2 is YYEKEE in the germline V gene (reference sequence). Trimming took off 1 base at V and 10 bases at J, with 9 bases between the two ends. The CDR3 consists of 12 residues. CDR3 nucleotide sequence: TGTGCCAGCAGCTTGCGGGTTACGGAGCAGTTCTTC. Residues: CASSLRVTEQFF.

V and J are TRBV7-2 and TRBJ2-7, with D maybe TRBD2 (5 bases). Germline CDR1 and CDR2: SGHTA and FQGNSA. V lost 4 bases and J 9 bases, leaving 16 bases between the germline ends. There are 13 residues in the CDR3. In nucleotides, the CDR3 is TGTGCCAGCAGCTCCAACGGACTTCCCGCGCAGTACTTC. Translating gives CASSSNGLPAQYF.

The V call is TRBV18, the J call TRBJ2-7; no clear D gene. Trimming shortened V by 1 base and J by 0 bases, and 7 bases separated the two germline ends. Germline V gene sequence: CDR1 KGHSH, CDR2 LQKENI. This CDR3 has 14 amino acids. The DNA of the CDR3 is TGTGCCAGCTCACCACAGGCTAGCTCCTACGAGCAGTACTTC. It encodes CASSPQASSYEQYF.

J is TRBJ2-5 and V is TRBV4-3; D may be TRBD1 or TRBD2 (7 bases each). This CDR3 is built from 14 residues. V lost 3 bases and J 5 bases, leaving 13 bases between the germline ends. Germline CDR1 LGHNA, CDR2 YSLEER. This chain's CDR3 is CASSQSGGAETQYF. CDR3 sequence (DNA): TGCGCCAGCAGCCAGTCAGGGGGGGCGGAGACCCAGTACTTC.

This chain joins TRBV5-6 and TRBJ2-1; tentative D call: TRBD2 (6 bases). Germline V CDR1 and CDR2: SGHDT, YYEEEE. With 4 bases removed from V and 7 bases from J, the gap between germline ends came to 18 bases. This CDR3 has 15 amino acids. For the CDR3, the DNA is TGTGCCAGCAGCAATCCCGGGGGTACCCGGAATGAGCAGTTCTTC. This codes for CASSNPGGTRNEQFF. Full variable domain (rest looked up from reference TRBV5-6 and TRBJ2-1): DAGVTQSPTHLIKTRGQQVTLRCSPKSGHDTVSWYQQALGQGPQFIFQYYEEEERQRGNFPDRFSGHQFPNYSSELNVNALLLGDSALYLCASSNPGGTRNEQFFGPGTRLTVL.

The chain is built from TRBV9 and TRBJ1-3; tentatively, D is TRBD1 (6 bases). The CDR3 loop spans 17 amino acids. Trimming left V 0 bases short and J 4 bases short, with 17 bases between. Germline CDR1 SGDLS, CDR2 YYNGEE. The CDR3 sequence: CASSVGHGGLQGNTIYF. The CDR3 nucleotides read TGTGCCAGCAGCGTAGGCCACGGGGGCCTACAGGGAAACACCATATATTTT.

The CDR3 spells CASSAPQGRVVLGPNEKLFF. CDR3 nucleotide sequence: TGTGCCAGCAGCGCGCCGCAAGGCAGGGTGGTCTTGGGGCCTAATGAAAAACTGTTTTTT. The chain links TRBV5-5 to TRBJ1-4; tentative D call: TRBD1 (5 bases). The V end lost 4 bases, the J end lost 3 bases, and 28 bases lay between the germline ends. The CDR3 runs 20 residues. In germline, CDR1 is SGHKS, CDR2 YYEKEE (reference sequence).

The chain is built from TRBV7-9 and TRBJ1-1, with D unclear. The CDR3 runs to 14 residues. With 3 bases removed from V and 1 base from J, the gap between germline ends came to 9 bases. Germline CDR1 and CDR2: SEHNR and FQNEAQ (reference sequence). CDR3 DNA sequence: TGTGCCAGCAGCTTCATCCAGACGAACACTGAAGCTTTCTTT. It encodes CASSFIQTNTEAFF.

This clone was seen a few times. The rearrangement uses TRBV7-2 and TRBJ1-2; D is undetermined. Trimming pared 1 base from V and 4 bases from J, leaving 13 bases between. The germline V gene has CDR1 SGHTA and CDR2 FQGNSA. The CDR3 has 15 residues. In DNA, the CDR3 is TGTGCCAGCAGCTTAGGGGCAGTCACGGGCTATGGCTACACCTTC. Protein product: CASSLGAVTGYGYTF.

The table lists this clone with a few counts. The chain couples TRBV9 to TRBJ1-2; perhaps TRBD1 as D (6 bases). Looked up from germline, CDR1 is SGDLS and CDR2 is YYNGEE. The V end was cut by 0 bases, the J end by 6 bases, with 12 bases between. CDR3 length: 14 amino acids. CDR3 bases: TGTGCCAGCAGCGTAGATGTAGGGGGAAATGGCTACACCTTC. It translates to CASSVDVGGNGYTF.

The CDR3 is CAWRGTSGDQETQYF. The CDR3 DNA reads as TGTGCCTGGAGAGGGACTAGCGGGGACCAAGAGACCCAGTACTTC. This sequence joins TRBV30 and TRBJ2-5; TRBD2 aligns across 13 bases. This CDR3 has 15 amino acids. Germline-derived CDR1 and CDR2 are GTSNPN and SVGIG (reference sequence). J was trimmed by 0 bases and V by 3 bases; bases with no gene match: 1.

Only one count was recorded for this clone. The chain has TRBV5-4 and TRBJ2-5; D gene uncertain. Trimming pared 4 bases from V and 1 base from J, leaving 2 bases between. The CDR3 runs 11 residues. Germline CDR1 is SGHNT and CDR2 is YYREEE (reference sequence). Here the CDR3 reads CASSTQETQYF. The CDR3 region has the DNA TGTGCCAGCAGCACCCAAGAGACCCAGTACTTC. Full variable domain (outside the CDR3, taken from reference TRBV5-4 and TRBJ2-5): ETGVTQSPTHLIKTRGQQVTLRCSSQSGHNTVSWYQQALGQGPQFIFQYYREEENGRGNFPPRFSGLQFPNYSSELNVNALELDDSALYLCASSTQETQYFGPGTRLLVL.

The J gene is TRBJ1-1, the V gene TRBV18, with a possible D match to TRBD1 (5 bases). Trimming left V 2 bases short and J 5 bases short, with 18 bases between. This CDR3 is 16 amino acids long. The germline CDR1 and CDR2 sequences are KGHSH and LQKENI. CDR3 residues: CASSPDLLLGGTEAFF. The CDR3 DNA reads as TGTGCCAGCTCACCAGATTTATTGCTGGGGGGGACTGAAGCTTTCTTT.

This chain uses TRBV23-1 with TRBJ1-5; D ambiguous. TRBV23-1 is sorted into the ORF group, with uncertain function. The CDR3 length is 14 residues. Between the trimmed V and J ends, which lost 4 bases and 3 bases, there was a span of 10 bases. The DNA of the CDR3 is TGCGCCAGCAGTCTACCGGGCCACAATCAGCCCCAGCATTTT. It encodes CASSLPGHNQPQHF.

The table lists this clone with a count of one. The CDR3 sequence is CASRTGPLSYTF. CDR3 coding DNA: TGTGCCAGCAGAACGGGTCCGCTTTCCTACACCTTC. The rearrangement uses TRBV6-5 and TRBJ1-2, with D unresolved. This CDR3 contains 12 residues. From germline, CDR1 is MNHEY and CDR2 SVGAGI. V was trimmed by 6 bases and J by 10 bases, leaving 15 bases between them.

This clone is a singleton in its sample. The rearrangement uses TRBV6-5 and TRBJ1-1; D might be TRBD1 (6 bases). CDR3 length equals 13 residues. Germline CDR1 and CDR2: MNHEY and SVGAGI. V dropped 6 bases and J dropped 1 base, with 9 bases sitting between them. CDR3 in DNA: TGTGCCAGCAGCCTGGACAGGAACACTGAAGCTTTCTTT. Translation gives CASSLDRNTEAFF.

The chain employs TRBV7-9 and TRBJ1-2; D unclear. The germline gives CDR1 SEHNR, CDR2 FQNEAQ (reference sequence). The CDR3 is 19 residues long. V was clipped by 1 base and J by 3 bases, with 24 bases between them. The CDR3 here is CASSLVLKLRAITDYGYTF. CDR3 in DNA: TGTGCCAGCAGCTTAGTATTAAAGTTAAGGGCGATCACCGACTATGGCTACACCTTC.

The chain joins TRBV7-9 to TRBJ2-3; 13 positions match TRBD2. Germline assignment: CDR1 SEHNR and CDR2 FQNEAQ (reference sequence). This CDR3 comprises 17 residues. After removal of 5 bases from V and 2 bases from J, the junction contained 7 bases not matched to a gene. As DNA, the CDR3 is TGTGCCAGCAGCATCGGACTAGCGGGGGTCTCCACAGATACGCAGTATTTT. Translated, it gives CASSIGLAGVSTDTQYF.

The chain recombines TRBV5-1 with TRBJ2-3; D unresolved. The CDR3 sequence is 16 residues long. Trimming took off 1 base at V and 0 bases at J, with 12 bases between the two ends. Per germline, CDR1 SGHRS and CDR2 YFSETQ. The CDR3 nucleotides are TGCGCCAGCAGCTTGATGGCTGACCCTAGCACAGATACGCAGTATTTT. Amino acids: CASSLMADPSTDTQYF.

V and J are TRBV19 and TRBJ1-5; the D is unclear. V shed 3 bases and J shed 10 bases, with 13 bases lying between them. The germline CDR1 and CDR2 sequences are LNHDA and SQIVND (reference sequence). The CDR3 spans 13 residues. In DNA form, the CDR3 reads TGTGCCAGTAGTATTGGGGAGGGTCACCCCCAGCATTTT. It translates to CASSIGEGHPQHF.

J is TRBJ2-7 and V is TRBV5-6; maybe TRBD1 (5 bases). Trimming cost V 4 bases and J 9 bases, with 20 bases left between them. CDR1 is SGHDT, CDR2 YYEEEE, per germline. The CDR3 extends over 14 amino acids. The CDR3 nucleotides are TGTGCCAGCAGCGTCTTGGGCGAACTTAGGGGGCAGTACTTC. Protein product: CASSVLGELRGQYF. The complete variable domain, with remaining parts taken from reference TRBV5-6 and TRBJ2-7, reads DAGVTQSPTHLIKTRGQQVTLRCSPKSGHDTVSWYQQALGQGPQFIFQYYEEEERQRGNFPDRFSGHQFPNYSSELNVNALLLGDSALYLCASSVLGELRGQYFGPGTRLTVT.

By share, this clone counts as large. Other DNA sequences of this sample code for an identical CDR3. As DNA, the CDR3 is TGTGCCAGCAGTTTACAAGGGTGGGGTTACGAGCAGTACTTC. It yields the protein CASSLQGWGYEQYF. The V call is TRBV27, the J call TRBJ2-7; D not certain. Germline CDR1 MNHEY, CDR2 SMNVEV (reference sequence). The CDR3 has 14 residues. Trimming removed 2 bases from V and 4 bases from J, with 12 bases in between.

The CDR3 bases are TGTGCCAGCTCGCCCGAGGAGGCGGGGGTTTCGGGGGAGCTGTTTTTT. It is translated as CASSPEEAGVSGELFF. The gene calls are TRBV18 and TRBJ2-2, with 7 nucleotides matching TRBD2. V was pared by 6 bases and J by 8 bases, with 15 bases of the junction left unmatched. This CDR3 has 16 amino acids. Germline CDR1 reads KGHSH; CDR2 reads LQKENI.

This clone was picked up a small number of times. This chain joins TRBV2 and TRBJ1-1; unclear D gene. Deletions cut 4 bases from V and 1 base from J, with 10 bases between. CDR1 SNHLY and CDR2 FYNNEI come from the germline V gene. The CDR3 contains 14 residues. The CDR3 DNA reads TGTGCCAGCAGTGCAAGACCGAAGAACACTGAAGCTTTCTTT. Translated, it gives CASSARPKNTEAFF.

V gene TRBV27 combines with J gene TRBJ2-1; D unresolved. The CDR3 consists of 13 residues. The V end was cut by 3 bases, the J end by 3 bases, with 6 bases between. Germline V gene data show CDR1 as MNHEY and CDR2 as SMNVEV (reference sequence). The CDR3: CASSFPNYNEQFF. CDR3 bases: TGTGCCAGCAGTTTCCCTAACTACAATGAGCAGTTCTTC.

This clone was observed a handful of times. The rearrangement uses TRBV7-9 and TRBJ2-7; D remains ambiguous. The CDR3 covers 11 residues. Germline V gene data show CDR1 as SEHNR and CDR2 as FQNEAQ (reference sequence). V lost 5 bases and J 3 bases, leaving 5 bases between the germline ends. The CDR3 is CASSPHYEQYF. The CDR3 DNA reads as TGTGCCAGCAGCCCCCACTACGAGCAGTACTTC.

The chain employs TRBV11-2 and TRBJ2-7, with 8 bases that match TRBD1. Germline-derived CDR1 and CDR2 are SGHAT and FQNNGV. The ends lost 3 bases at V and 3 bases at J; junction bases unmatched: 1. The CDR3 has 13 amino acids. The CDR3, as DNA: TGTGCCAGCAGCTTTGGACAGGGCTACGAGCAGTACTTC. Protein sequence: CASSFGQGYEQYF.

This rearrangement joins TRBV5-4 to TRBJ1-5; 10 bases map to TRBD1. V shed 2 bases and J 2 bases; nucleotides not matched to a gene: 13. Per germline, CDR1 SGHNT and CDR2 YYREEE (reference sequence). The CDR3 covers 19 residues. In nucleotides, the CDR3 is TGTGCCAGCAGCTTCGACAGGGGGCGGAGGGGGTCTCGCAATCAGCCCCAGCATTTT. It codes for CASSFDRGRRGSRNQPQHF.

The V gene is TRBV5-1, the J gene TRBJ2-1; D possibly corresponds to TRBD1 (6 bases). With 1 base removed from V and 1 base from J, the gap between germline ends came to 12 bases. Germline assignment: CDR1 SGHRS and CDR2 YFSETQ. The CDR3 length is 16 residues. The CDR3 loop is CASSLSGTLSYNEQFF. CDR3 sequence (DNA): TGCGCCAGCAGCTTGTCCGGGACACTATCCTACAATGAGCAGTTCTTC.

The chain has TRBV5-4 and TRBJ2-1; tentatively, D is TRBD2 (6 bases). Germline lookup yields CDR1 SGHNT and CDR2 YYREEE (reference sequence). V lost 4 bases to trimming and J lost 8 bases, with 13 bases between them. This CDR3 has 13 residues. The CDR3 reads CASSPPWGDEQFF. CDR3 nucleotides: TGTGCCAGCAGCCCCCCGTGGGGGGATGAGCAGTTCTTC.